Following are 8 T cell receptor beta chains from one sample sequenced in a study of blood T cell repertoires in COVID-19. Sequenced by immunoSEQ multiplex PCR; TCRdb stores in-frame clones only, minus some. The data contain 200,000 to 250,000 clones, approximately 82% of them singletons. The source material was peripheral blood. The receptor source for this set is a woman older than 75 with acute or convalescent COVID-19.

The chain recombines TRBV30 with TRBJ2-3; TRBD2 aligns across 11 bases. With 0 bases clipped from V and 6 bases from J, the junction kept 14 bases outside the gene matches. The CDR3 totals 18 residues. CDR1 GTSNPN and CDR2 SVGIG come from the germline V gene (reference sequence). CDR3 DNA: TGTGCCTGGAGTGTAACTAGCGGGGGCCAACTATATATGGATACGCAGTATTTT. Amino acids: CAWSVTSGGQLYMDTQYF.

The chain is built from TRBV7-9 and TRBJ1-2, with D perhaps matching TRBD1 (6 bases). Germline V gene lookup returns CDR1 SEHNR and CDR2 FQNEAQ (reference sequence). Trimming took 1 base from V and 8 from J, leaving 17 bases between them. This CDR3 has 15 residues. CDR3 in DNA: TGTGCCAGCAGCTTAGATGGGGAGGGGGTAAAAGGCTACACCTTC. It translates to CASSLDGEGVKGYTF.

Here the CDR3 DNA reads TGCGCCAGCAAAAAAAACCGAAACATGAACACTGAAGCTTTCTTT. It translates to CASKKNRNMNTEAFF. V and J are TRBV5-1 and TRBJ1-1; D remains unclear. Germline CDR1 and CDR2: SGHRS and YFSETQ. The CDR3 totals 15 residues. Trimming pared 6 bases from V and 0 bases from J, leaving 15 bases between.

This chain connects TRBV29-1 to TRBJ1-1; TRBD1 matches at 8 bases. The CDR3 is 14 amino acids. After removal of 4 bases from V and 0 bases from J, the junction contained 4 bases not matched to a gene. The germline V gene encodes CDR1 SQVTM and CDR2 ANQGSEA. CDR3 sequence reads: CSVAETGVNTEAFF. The CDR3 DNA sequence: TGCAGCGTTGCCGAGACAGGGGTGAACACTGAAGCTTTCTTT. Full variable domain (missing parts from reference TRBV29-1 and TRBJ1-1): SAVISQKPSRDICQRGTSLTIQCQVDSQVTMMFWYRQQPGQSLTLIATANQGSEATYESGFVIDKFPISRPNLTFSTLTVSNMSPEDSSIYLCSVAETGVNTEAFFGQGTRLTVV.

The chain joins TRBV29-1 to TRBJ2-5; possible D gene TRBD1, 5 bases. V dropped 1 base and J dropped 4 bases, with 13 bases sitting between them. The germline CDR1 and CDR2 sequences are SQVTM and ANQGSEA. The CDR3 is 14 residues long. The CDR3 spells CSVEGQLRRETQYF. The CDR3 DNA is TGCAGCGTTGAAGGACAGCTCCGGCGAGAGACCCAGTACTTC.

CDR3 bases: TGTGCCAGCAGCTTACCCCAGACAGGGCGCTTCACCTTC. This translates into CASSLPQTGRFTF. This chain connects TRBV7-8 to TRBJ1-2, with TRBD1 matching 7 bases. This CDR3 is 13 amino acids long. The germline CDR1 and CDR2 sequences are SGHVS and FQNEAQ. Trimming took 2 bases from V and 13 from J; bases not matched to a gene: 10. Full variable domain (outside the CDR3, taken from reference TRBV7-8 and TRBJ1-2): GAGVSQSPRYKVAKRGQDVALRCDPISGHVSLFWYQQALGQGPEFLTYFQNEAQLDKSGLPSDRFFAERPEGSVSTLKIQRTQQEDSAVYLCASSLPQTGRFTFGSGTRLTVV.

V gene TRBV6-5 combines with J gene TRBJ2-1; 9 bases are a match to TRBD1. The CDR3 contains 14 residues. Germline trimming cut 5 bases from V and 9 bases from J; bases unmatched to any gene: 8. The germline CDR1 and CDR2 sequences are MNHEY and SVGAGI. The DNA of the CDR3 is TGTGCCAGCAGTACGGGACAGGGAAGGAGTGAGCAGTTCTTC. Translating gives CASSTGQGRSEQFF.

CDR3 in DNA: TGTGCCAGCAGCCCCAATGTGAGGGTTTACGAGCAGTACTTC. Encoded protein: CASSPNVRVYEQYF. The chain couples TRBV27 to TRBJ2-7, with a weak D call TRBD2 (5 bases). The CDR3 sequence is 14 residues long. Germline CDR1 and CDR2: MNHEY and SMNVEV (reference sequence). Trimming removed 6 bases from V and 4 bases from J, with 16 bases in between.